This entry features one TCR beta chain sequence. The antigen remains unidentified. The junction departs from the called germline gene at one end, perhaps through a read error. This sample is part of a study of cytomegalovirus exposure and HLA in healthy donors. The study, taken as a whole, reports: Most of the TCR beta V segments (in an earlier analysis) were productive either about 87% or about 30% of the time.

PCR involved 60 Vbeta and 13 Jbeta primers. Using immunoSEQ multiplex PCR, the repertoire was profiled, and TCRdb retains in-frame clones only, with some absent. Seen in this sample are approximately 80,000 clones; the ten most common clones hold about 1.1%. This clonotype was sampled from a woman aged 25 to 45 in good health and CMV-seronegative. Material: PBMCs.

The CDR3 nucleotides read TGTGCCTGGGGACAGGGCCTGTTC. This sequence encodes CAWGQGLF. The rearrangement joins TRBV30 to TRBJ2-7, with 8 bases aligning to TRBD1. CDR1 and CDR2 (germline): GTSNPN, SVGIG (reference sequence). The CDR3 consists of 8 residues.